Listed here are 29 T cell receptor beta chains from one sample, sequenced in a study of blood T cell repertoires in COVID-19. Using immunoSEQ multiplex PCR, the repertoire was profiled, and TCRdb retains in-frame clones only, with some absent. The table has some 56,000 clones, approximately 88% seen once; the top ten hold around 18%. Sequencing used peripheral blood. The receptors derive from a human donor in a cohort sampled during active COVID-19.

This chain joins TRBV7-9 and TRBJ1-3; D is unresolved. Looked up from germline, CDR1 is SEHNR and CDR2 is FQNEAQ (reference sequence). This CDR3 has 18 amino acids. V shed 1 base and J shed 0 bases, with 16 bases lying between them. The CDR3 bases are TGTGCCAGCAGCTTAGTGGGTAGCGGGAAGGGCTCTGGAAACACCATATATTTT. Encoded protein: CASSLVGSGKGSGNTIYF.

The chain uses TRBV10-1 and TRBJ2-1; TRBD1 agrees at 10 bases. The CDR3 has 17 residues. The J segment lost 9 bases and the V segment lost 4 bases, leaving 15 bases of the junction unmatched. Germline V gene data show CDR1 as WNHNN and CDR2 as SYGVQD (reference sequence). Here the CDR3 reads CASSAIRGGTGDAEQFF. Written as DNA, the CDR3 is TGCGCCAGCAGTGCTATACGCGGTGGGACAGGGGACGCTGAGCAGTTCTTC.

CDR3 amino acids: CASSYTGNYGYTF. The CDR3 bases are TGTGCCAGCAGTTATACAGGGAACTATGGCTACACCTTC. The chain combines TRBV6-2 or TRBV6-3 with TRBJ1-2; perhaps TRBD1 as D (6 bases). Germline CDR1 and CDR2: MNHEY and SVGEGT. V lost 3 bases to trimming and J lost 2 bases, with 7 bases between them. The CDR3 is 13 residues long.

This chain joins TRBV6-2 or TRBV6-3 and TRBJ2-7, with 11 bases lining up with TRBD2. V gave up 4 bases and J gave up 2 bases; unmatched junction bases: 4. This CDR3 has 15 residues. Looked up from germline, CDR1 is MNHEY and CDR2 is SVGEGT. This CDR3 is CASSLGLAVPYEQYF. The DNA of the CDR3 is TGTGCCAGCAGTTTGGGACTAGCGGTTCCCTACGAGCAGTACTTC.

Only one count was recorded for this clone. V gene TRBV9 combines with J gene TRBJ1-3; D perhaps matches TRBD1 (5 bases). The CDR3 loop spans 18 amino acids. CDR1 and CDR2 from the germline V gene are SGDLS and YYNGEE. Trimming shortened V by 0 bases and J by 0 bases, and 16 bases separated the two germline ends. CDR3 nucleotide sequence: TGTGCCAGCAGCGTAGGGGGCCCCTTGATTAACTCTGGAAACACCATATATTTT. As protein: CASSVGGPLINSGNTIYF.

This clone was observed a single time. This chain connects TRBV18 to TRBJ2-5, with 7 bases lining up with TRBD1. The CDR3 covers 14 residues. With V trimmed by 0 bases and J by 4 bases, 2 bases remained unmatched. Per the germline V gene, CDR1 is KGHSH and CDR2 is LQKENI. The CDR3 sequence: CASSPPGTAETQYF. The CDR3 DNA reads TGTGCCAGCTCACCACCCGGGACAGCAGAGACCCAGTACTTC.

The chain is built from TRBV6-2 or TRBV6-3 and TRBJ2-3, with D perhaps TRBD2 (6 bases). The CDR3 is 15 amino acids. With 2 bases removed from V and 10 bases from J, the gap between germline ends came to 19 bases. The germline V gene encodes CDR1 MNHEY and CDR2 SVGEGT. CDR3 sequence reads: CASSYPGTPAPPQYF. Here the CDR3 DNA reads TGTGCCAGCAGTTACCCCGGGACTCCAGCCCCGCCGCAGTATTTT.

V is TRBV3-1 (or the pseudogene TRBV3-2) and J is TRBJ2-5, with a tentative D call TRBD1 (5 bases). V shed 8 bases and J shed 5 bases, with 15 bases lying between them. The CDR3 contains 13 residues. Per germline, CDR1 LGHDT and CDR2 YNNKEL (reference sequence). The CDR3 here is CASSAWGTETQYF. Here the CDR3 DNA reads TGTGCCAGCTCCGCCTGGGGCACGGAGACCCAGTACTTC.

The chain employs TRBV4-3 and TRBJ2-7; 7 bases match TRBD1. Germline V CDR1 and CDR2: LGHNA, YSLEER. CDR3 length: 15 amino acids. Losses at the gene ends were 4 bases for V and 5 bases for J; bases not matched to a gene: 11. The CDR3 loop is CASSRARDSPNEQYF. In nucleotides, the CDR3 is TGCGCCAGCAGCCGGGCCCGGGACAGTCCTAACGAGCAGTACTTC.

This chain links TRBV7-6 with TRBJ1-5; D perhaps matches TRBD1 (6 bases). The V end lost 10 bases, the J end lost 3 bases, and 7 bases lay between the germline ends. The germline V gene has CDR1 SGHVS and CDR2 FNYEAQ. CDR3 size: 11 residues. In nucleotides, the CDR3 is TGTGCCACAGGGGTCAATCAGCCCCAGCATTTT. Translated: CATGVNQPQHF.

In nucleotides, the CDR3 is TGCGCCAGCACTGATCGGGGAAGCGGGGCGGAGCTGTTTTTT. Protein sequence: CASTDRGSGAELFF. V gene TRBV5-1 combines with J gene TRBJ2-2; 7 nucleotides match TRBD2. Per the germline V gene, CDR1 is SGHRS and CDR2 is YFSETQ. J was trimmed by 10 bases and V by 6 bases; bases with no gene match: 12. The CDR3 extends over 14 amino acids. Full variable domain (remainder filled in from reference TRBV5-1 and TRBJ2-2): KAGVTQTPRYLIKTRGQQVTLSCSPISGHRSVSWYQQTPGQGLQFLFEYFSETQRNKGNFPGRFSGRQFSNSRSEMNVSTLELGDSALYLCASTDRGSGAELFFGEGSRLTVL.

The chain has TRBV5-1 and TRBJ1-1, with D possibly TRBD1 on 6 matching bases. V lost 0 bases and J 11 bases, leaving 11 bases between the germline ends. This CDR3 contains 12 residues. Germline lookup yields CDR1 SGHRS and CDR2 YFSETQ. CDR3 DNA: TGCGCCAGCAGCTTGGAGGGGGGGTCGGCTTTCTTT. Translating gives CASSLEGGSAFF.

This clone was recorded once. CDR3 sequence (DNA): TGCAGTGCTAGTGGCAGAAACCAAGAGACCCAGTACTTC. It encodes CSASGRNQETQYF. The V call is TRBV20-1, the J call TRBJ2-5; D gene ambiguous. Germline assignment: CDR1 DFQATT and CDR2 SNEGSKA (reference sequence). The CDR3 sequence is 13 residues long. V shed 3 bases and J shed 0 bases, with 8 bases lying between them.

The gene calls are TRBV6-1 and TRBJ2-1; 7 bases fit TRBD2. Germline CDR1 is MNHNS and CDR2 is SASEGT. Losses at the gene ends were 3 bases for V and 1 base for J; bases not matched to a gene: 15. There are 19 residues in the CDR3. The chain's CDR3 is CASSEGYTGRVGSYNEQFF. CDR3 coding DNA: TGTGCCAGCAGTGAGGGATATACGGGGAGGGTTGGATCCTACAATGAGCAGTTCTTC.

The chain recombines TRBV12-5 with TRBJ2-3; the match to TRBD2 covers 9 bases. The V gene end was trimmed by 7 bases and the J gene end by 1 base; junction bases not matched to a gene: 12. The CDR3 extends over 17 amino acids. Germline CDR1 is LGHNT and CDR2 is FRNRAP. The CDR3, as DNA: TGTGCTAGTGCCCGAGGGGGGAGCGGGGGGCGCACAGATACGCAGTATTTT. It yields the protein CASARGGSGGRTDTQYF. The full variable domain, with the rest looked up from reference TRBV12-5 and TRBJ2-3, is DARVTQTPRHKVTEMGQEVTMRCQPILGHNTVFWYRQTMMQGLELLAYFRNRAPLDDSGMPKDRFSAEMPDATLATLKIQPSEPRDSAVYFCASARGGSGGRTDTQYFGPGTRLTVL.

The chain carries TRBV5-4 and TRBJ2-5; TRBD2 is a possible D gene (6 bases). CDR1 SGHNT and CDR2 YYREEE come from the germline V gene (reference sequence). V lost 2 bases and J 9 bases, leaving 20 bases between the germline ends. This CDR3 is built from 15 residues. The DNA for the CDR3 is TGTGCCAGCAGCTTCTACCGGGGGACTTTCCCTTCCCAGTACTTC. Its protein product is CASSFYRGTFPSQYF.

The CDR3 DNA reads TGTGCCAGCAGGGACTACCCGGGCACAGATACGCAGTATTTT. This translates into CASRDYPGTDTQYF. The J gene is TRBJ2-3, the V gene TRBV6-5; D is possibly TRBD2 (6 bases). The CDR3 totals 14 residues. V was cut by 6 bases and J by 1 base, with 11 bases left in between. Germline-derived CDR1 and CDR2 are MNHEY and SVGAGI.

This rearrangement joins TRBV7-3 to TRBJ2-1; 8 bases align to TRBD1. The CDR3 sequence is 13 residues long. V lost 4 bases to trimming and J lost 7 bases; unmatched junction nucleotides: 3. Germline V gene lookup returns CDR1 SGHTA and CDR2 FQGTGA. CDR3 in DNA: TGTGCCAGCAGCTCAGGGGGCGGTAATGAGCAGTTCTTC. This codes for CASSSGGGNEQFF.

The chain combines TRBV11-2 with TRBJ1-1, with a weak D call TRBD1 (5 bases). The V and J ends lost 3 bases and 1 base respectively, with 9 bases between them. Germline V gives CDR1 SGHAT, CDR2 FQNNGV. This CDR3 region has 14 residues. This CDR3 is CASSFTGANTEAFF. The CDR3 region has the DNA TGTGCCAGCAGCTTCACAGGCGCGAACACTGAAGCTTTCTTT.

The rearrangement links TRBV9 to TRBJ1-3; D is perhaps TRBD1 (6 bases). V lost 0 bases and J 3 bases, leaving 13 bases between the germline ends. The CDR3 covers 16 residues. The V gene's germline CDR1 is SGDLS and CDR2 YYNGEE. The CDR3 DNA reads TGTGCCAGCAGCGTAGAGGCAGGGGTGCGTGGAAACACCATATATTTT. This codes for CASSVEAGVRGNTIYF.

The CDR3 bases are TGTGCCAGCCGCCCACGGGGGGGAGGGCGCGGGGAGCTGTTTTTT. Translating gives CASRPRGGGRGELFF. V is TRBV11-2 and J is TRBJ2-2; 8 bases are shared with TRBD2. CDR1 SGHAT and CDR2 FQNNGV come from the germline V gene. The J segment lost 7 bases and the V segment lost 8 bases, leaving 12 bases of the junction unmatched. The CDR3 totals 15 residues.

In this sample, this clone turned up a few times. The chain couples TRBV19 to TRBJ2-3; D is perhaps TRBD1 (6 bases). This CDR3 has 14 residues. V was trimmed by 6 bases and J by 5 bases, leaving 15 bases between them. Germline values: CDR1 LNHDA, CDR2 SQIVND (reference sequence). This chain's CDR3 is CASRLDRLVDTQYF. CDR3 nucleotide sequence: TGTGCCAGTAGACTGGACAGATTGGTAGATACGCAGTATTTT.

The chain joins TRBV7-2 to TRBJ2-7, with 7 bases fitting TRBD2. The V segment lost 5 bases and the J segment 4 bases; nucleotides outside the gene matches: 5. The CDR3 covers 13 residues. Germline loops: CDR1 SGHTA, CDR2 FQGNSA. The CDR3 is CASSALAAYEQYF. For the CDR3, the DNA is TGTGCCAGCAGCGCTCTAGCGGCATACGAGCAGTACTTC.

The V call is TRBV3-1 (or the pseudogene TRBV3-2), the J call TRBJ1-5; unclear D gene. CDR3 length: 13 residues. V shed 1 base and J shed 6 bases, with 7 bases lying between them. From germline, CDR1 is LGHDT and CDR2 YNNKEL (reference sequence). The CDR3 region has the DNA TGTGCCAGCAGCCAAGGGAGAGTTCAGCCCCAGCATTTT. Translated: CASSQGRVQPQHF.

Only one count was recorded for this clone. The chain carries TRBV27 and TRBJ2-3, with 11 bases that match TRBD2. This CDR3 has 21 residues. J was trimmed by 7 bases and V by 5 bases; bases with no gene match: 26. Germline V gene lookup returns CDR1 MNHEY and CDR2 SMNVEV (reference sequence). CDR3 in amino acids: CASSPSWIRRTSGLWGNTQYF. CDR3 sequence (DNA): TGTGCCAGCAGTCCGTCCTGGATACGACGGACTAGCGGGTTGTGGGGGAATACGCAGTATTTT.

J is TRBJ1-3 and V is TRBV18; D gene ambiguous. CDR1 is KGHSH, CDR2 LQKENI, per germline. This CDR3 spans 15 amino acids. The ends were cut back, 0 bases at V and 0 bases at J, with 6 bases in the middle. Here the CDR3 reads CASSPPADSGNTIYF. The CDR3 bases are TGTGCCAGCTCACCACCGGCAGACTCTGGAAACACCATATATTTT.

The rearrangement uses TRBV30 and TRBJ1-3; the D is unclear. The CDR3 is made up of 15 amino acids. Germline CDR1 is GTSNPN and CDR2 is SVGIG (reference sequence). V lost 0 bases and J 2 bases, leaving 11 bases between the germline ends. The chain's CDR3 is CAWSVEFSPGNTIYF. CDR3 in DNA: TGTGCCTGGAGTGTTGAGTTTAGTCCTGGAAACACCATATATTTT.

The J gene is TRBJ1-2, the V gene TRBV4-3, with 7 bases identical to TRBD1. The CDR3 covers 15 residues. V dropped 1 base and J dropped 4; count of bases not matched to a gene: 6. The germline CDR1 and CDR2 sequences are LGHNA and YSLEER. The CDR3, as DNA: TGCGCCAGCAGCCAAGGGACAGGCCAATTCTATGGCTACACCTTC. This codes for CASSQGTGQFYGYTF.

The CDR3 reads CASSFLRGYGYTF. The CDR3 DNA is TGTGCCAGCAGTTTCCTGCGGGGCTATGGCTACACCTTC. This rearrangement joins TRBV12-3 or TRBV12-4 to TRBJ1-2, with D unclear. This CDR3 comprises 13 residues. V was shortened by 3 bases and J by 4 bases, with 9 bases between the two germline ends.